The 17 T cell receptor beta chains below all came from one sample that was sequenced in a study of radiation and T cells in renal cell carcinoma. The method was immunoSEQ multiplex PCR; TCRdb's version includes in-frame clones alone and lacks a portion of them. The data show about 19,000 clones, just over 60% seen once. Treatment given: 15 Gy SBRT to primary tumor, nephrectomy 4 weeks later. Here the sequenced sample was tumor tissue, taken from a patient whose treatment included radiotherapy and nephrectomy. The source is a woman in her 70s with renal cell carcinoma.

This chain uses TRBV29-1 with TRBJ2-5; D is perhaps TRBD1 (6 bases). The J call may be mistaken, given a closer DNA end match to TRBJ2-7. Germline CDR1 reads SQVTM; CDR2 reads ANQGSEA. The CDR3 has 13 amino acids. The CDR3 protein is CSVVQGPNYEQYF. The CDR3 DNA reads TGCAGCGTTGTGCAGGGGCCGAACTACGAGCAGTACTTC.

J is TRBJ2-2 and V is TRBV9; D remains ambiguous. V dropped 0 bases and J dropped 3 bases, with 9 bases sitting between them. The CDR3 is made up of 15 amino acids. Germline CDR1 and CDR2: SGDLS and YYNGEE. CDR3 amino acids: CASSVAVHYTGELFF. In DNA, the CDR3 is TGTGCCAGCAGCGTAGCTGTCCATTACACCGGGGAGCTGTTTTTT.

This clone appeared a few times. This chain connects TRBV7-9 to TRBJ2-2, with no clear D. The CDR3 covers 12 residues. Trimming stripped 5 bases from V and 2 bases from J, with 3 bases between. Germline CDR1 reads SEHNR; CDR2 reads FQNEAQ (reference sequence). Written as DNA, the CDR3 is TGTGCCAGCAGCATAAACACCGGGGAGCTGTTTTTT. It yields the protein CASSINTGELFF.

The V and J genes are TRBV6-1 and TRBJ1-2, with D uncertain. The CDR3 covers 14 residues. Trimming pared 7 bases from V and 0 bases from J, leaving 12 bases between. CDR1 MNHNS and CDR2 SASEGT come from the germline V gene. CDR3 residues: CASIPSGSNYGYTF. CDR3 nucleotides: TGTGCCAGCATCCCATCGGGGTCTAACTATGGCTACACCTTC.

Points on this clone: A far larger clone lies a single base away; this is likely a read error. The sample holds other DNA sequences that translate to the same CDR3. The V call is TRBV4-1, the J call TRBJ2-5, with 11 bases fitting TRBD2. The CDR3 has 15 amino acids. Germline lookup yields CDR1 MGHRA and CDR2 YSYEKL. V trimming: 0 bases; J trimming: 13 bases; junction bases outside the gene matches: 10. CDR3 sequence (DNA): TGCGCCAGCAGCCAAGATACTAGCGGGGGACTTTCACGGTACTTC. Translated: CASSQDTSGGLSRYF.

V usage is TRBV10-3 and J usage is TRBJ2-3; TRBD2 agrees at 8 bases. Losses at the gene ends were 4 bases for V and 4 bases for J; bases not matched to a gene: 4. This CDR3 is 14 amino acids long. In germline, CDR1 is ENHRY, CDR2 SYGVKD. The CDR3 bases are TGTGCCATCAGTGGGCGGGGGGTAGCAGATACGCAGTATTTT. This codes for CAISGRGVADTQYF.

This clone appeared a few times. The chain is built from TRBV27 and TRBJ2-1; possibly TRBD1 or TRBD2 for D (7 bases each). CDR1 is MNHEY and CDR2 is SMNVEV in the germline V gene (reference sequence). This CDR3 region has 14 residues. Trimming cost V 8 bases and J 2 bases, with 13 bases left between them. CDR3 region: CASWQGGTYNEQFF. In DNA form, the CDR3 reads TGTGCCAGCTGGCAGGGGGGGACCTACAATGAGCAGTTCTTC.

V is TRBV11-2 and J is TRBJ2-1; 11 positions match TRBD2. V trimming: 5 bases; J trimming: 4 bases; junction bases outside the gene matches: 4. The CDR3 spans 15 residues. The germline gives CDR1 SGHAT, CDR2 FQNNGV. CDR3: CASSRTSGGYNEQFF. The CDR3, as DNA: TGTGCCAGCAGCCGTACTAGCGGGGGTTACAATGAGCAGTTCTTC.

This clone came up a few times. The genes are TRBV5-8 and TRBJ2-5; 7 bases line up with TRBD2. Germline CDR1 is SGHTS and CDR2 is YDEGEE. The CDR3 consists of 16 residues. J was trimmed by 10 bases and V by 4 bases; bases with no gene match: 19. CDR3 in DNA: TGTGCCAGCAGCCCCCCCCCGGACATTCCGCCGGGGGGCCAGTACTTC. Its protein product is CASSPPPDIPPGGQYF.

J is TRBJ1-1 and V is TRBV5-1, with unresolved D. CDR3 length: 12 amino acids. V was trimmed by 5 bases and J by 3 bases, leaving 8 bases between them. CDR1 is SGHRS and CDR2 is YFSETQ in the germline V gene. The CDR3, as DNA: TGCGCCAGCAGAGGAGGTTACACTGAAGCTTTCTTT. Translated: CASRGGYTEAFF.

This chain joins TRBV5-1 and TRBJ2-3; 8 bases line up with TRBD2. The CDR3 loop spans 16 amino acids. With 3 bases clipped from V and 3 bases from J, the junction kept 9 bases outside the gene matches. CDR1 and CDR2 (germline): SGHRS, YFSETQ. CDR3 sequence: CASSSPHGGGTDTQYF. CDR3 sequence (DNA): TGCGCCAGCAGCTCCCCACACGGGGGGGGTACAGATACGCAGTATTTT.

This clone was detected a few times. The chain couples TRBV6-1 to TRBJ2-1; 11 bases align to TRBD2. This CDR3 is 14 amino acids long. With V trimmed by 7 bases and J by 5 bases, 4 bases remained unmatched. CDR1 is MNHNS and CDR2 is SASEGT in the germline V gene. The CDR3 spells CASTLAGGNNEQFF. Here the CDR3 DNA reads TGTGCCAGCACCCTAGCGGGGGGAAACAATGAGCAGTTCTTC.

The chain employs TRBV6-5 and TRBJ2-2; TRBD2 agrees at 7 bases. The germline V gene has CDR1 MNHEY and CDR2 SVGAGI. With 0 bases clipped from V and 5 bases from J, the junction kept 3 bases outside the gene matches. CDR3 size: 15 residues. The CDR3 sequence: CASSYSRGGTGELFF. In DNA, the CDR3 is TGTGCCAGCAGTTACTCGCGGGGAGGGACCGGGGAGCTGTTTTTT.

This clone was seen a single time. V is TRBV7-2 and J is TRBJ1-3; maybe TRBD1 (5 bases). Trimming removed 5 bases at V and 0 bases at J, with 14 bases between. Looked up from germline, CDR1 is SGHTA and CDR2 is FQGNSA. The CDR3 contains 16 residues. The CDR3: CASSPIGGFSGNTIYF. Here the CDR3 DNA reads TGTGCCAGCAGCCCAATCGGGGGGTTCTCTGGAAACACCATATATTTT.

This chain links TRBV7-8 with TRBJ2-1, with TRBD2 as a possible D gene (5 bases). V lost 4 bases to trimming and J lost 4 bases, with 11 bases between them. The germline V gene has CDR1 SGHVS and CDR2 FQNEAQ. This CDR3 has 14 amino acids. The CDR3 DNA follows: TGTGCCAGCAGCTACCCCGGGGTGTACAATGAGCAGTTCTTC. It encodes CASSYPGVYNEQFF.

The table lists this clone with a few counts. This chain links TRBV4-3 with TRBJ1-4; 7 bases are shared with TRBD1. The CDR3 extends over 15 amino acids. The germline gives CDR1 LGHNA, CDR2 YSLEER. V shed 4 bases, J shed 7 bases, and the junction held 9 bases outside the gene matches. The CDR3 region has the DNA TGCGCCAGCAGCCGCGAACAGGGGCTAGGTGAAAAACTGTTTTTT. This encodes CASSREQGLGEKLFF.

The chain joins TRBV30 to TRBJ1-1; tentatively, D is TRBD1 (6 bases). Looked up from germline, CDR1 is GTSNPN and CDR2 is SVGIG (reference sequence). The CDR3 has 12 residues. V was shortened by 4 bases and J by 6 bases, with 12 bases between the two germline ends. The DNA for the CDR3 is TGTGCCTGGACCATCAGGACAGCTGAAGCTTTCTTT. Translated, it gives CAWTIRTAEAFF. Together with reference TRBV30 and TRBJ1-1, the CDR3 gives the full variable domain: SQTIHQWPATLVQPVGSPLSLECTVEGTSNPNLYWYRQAAGRGLQLLFYSVGIGQISSEVPQNLSASRPQDRQFILSSKKLLLSDSGFYLCAWTIRTAEAFFGQGTRLTVV.